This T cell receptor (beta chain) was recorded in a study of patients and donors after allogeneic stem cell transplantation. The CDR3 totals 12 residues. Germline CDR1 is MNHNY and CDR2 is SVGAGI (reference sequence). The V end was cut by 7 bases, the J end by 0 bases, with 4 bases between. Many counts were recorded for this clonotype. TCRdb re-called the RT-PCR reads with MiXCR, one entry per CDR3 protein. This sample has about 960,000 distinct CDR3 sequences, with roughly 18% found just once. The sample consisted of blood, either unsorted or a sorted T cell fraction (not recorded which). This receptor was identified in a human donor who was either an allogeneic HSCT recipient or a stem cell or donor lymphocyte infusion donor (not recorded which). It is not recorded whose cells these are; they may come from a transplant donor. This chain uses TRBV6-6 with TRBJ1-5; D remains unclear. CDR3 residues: CASTVSNQPQHF. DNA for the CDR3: TGTGCCAGCACGGTTAGCAATCAGCCCCAGCATTTT.